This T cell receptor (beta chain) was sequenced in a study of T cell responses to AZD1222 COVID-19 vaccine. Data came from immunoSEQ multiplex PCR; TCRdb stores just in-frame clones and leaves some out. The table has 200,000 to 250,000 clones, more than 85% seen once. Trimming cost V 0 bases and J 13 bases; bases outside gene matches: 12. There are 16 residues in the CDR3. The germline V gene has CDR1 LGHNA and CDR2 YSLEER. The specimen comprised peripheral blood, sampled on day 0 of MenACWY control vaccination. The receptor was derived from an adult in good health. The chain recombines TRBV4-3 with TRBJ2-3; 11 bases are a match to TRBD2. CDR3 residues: CASSQEVLAGAALEYF. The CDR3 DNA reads TGCGCCAGCAGCCAAGAGGTACTAGCGGGGGCCGCCCTCGAGTATTTT.